Below, 30 T cell receptor beta chains from the same sample are listed, as sequenced in a study of monozygotic twins with inflammatory bowel disease. TCRdb re-called the 5' RACE reads, yielding one record per CDR3 amino acid sequence without DNA. The repertoire table contains roughly 200,000 distinct CDR3 sequences. The sample consisted of blood. The receptor source for this set is a human donor with ulcerative colitis or Crohn's disease, or a healthy co-twin of an affected twin (not recorded which).

V and J are TRBV12-3 or TRBV12-4 and TRBJ2-1. The CDR3 extends over 15 amino acids. The CDR3 spells CASTPGTKGYNEQFF.

Here the CDR3 reads CASSFGTSKLDGYTF. V usage is TRBV5-4 and J usage is TRBJ1-2; TCRdb designates TRBD1, a call that cannot be tested without DNA. CDR1 and CDR2 from the germline V gene are SGHNT and YYREEE (reference sequence). The CDR3 is made up of 15 amino acids.

The rearrangement joins TRBV6-2 or TRBV6-3 to TRBJ2-7; TCRdb names TRBD2, which stays unverified in the absence of DNA. CDR1 and CDR2 from the germline V gene are MNHEY and SVGEGT. The CDR3 has 13 amino acids. CDR3 in amino acids: CASGGRAFLEQYF.

The gene calls are TRBV5-1 and TRBJ2-1; TCRdb's D gene call, TRBD1, goes unchecked for lack of DNA. This CDR3 has 16 residues. CDR1 is SGHRS and CDR2 is YFSETQ in the germline V gene. CDR3 amino acids: CATSPPRPGTYNEQFF. The full variable domain, with the rest looked up from reference TRBV5-1 and TRBJ2-1, is KAGVTQTPRYLIKTRGQQVTLSCSPISGHRSVSWYQQTPGQGLQFLFEYFSETQRNKGNFPGRFSGRQFSNSRSEMNVSTLELGDSALYLCATSPPRPGTYNEQFFGPGTRLTVL.

This chain links TRBV29-1 with TRBJ2-7; TCRdb's D call of TRBD1 is untestable without DNA. CDR1 SQVTM and CDR2 ANQGSEA come from the germline V gene. This CDR3 is 13 amino acids long. CDR3 sequence: CSVRRSQLSEQYF.

This chain connects TRBV7-2 to TRBJ1-5; TCRdb lists TRBD1, though no DNA is available to test this call. CDR3 size: 16 residues. The germline V gene encodes CDR1 SGHTA and CDR2 FQGNSA. This CDR3 reads CASSSLPGPGGQPQHF. Full variable domain (rest looked up from reference TRBV7-2 and TRBJ1-5): GAGVSQSPSNKVTEKGKDVELRCDPISGHTALYWYRQSLGQGLEFLIYFQGNSAPDKSGLPSDRFSAERTGGSVSTLTIQRTQQEDSAVYLCASSSLPGPGGQPQHFGDGTRLSIL.

The chain employs TRBV11-2 and TRBJ1-5; TCRdb calls TRBD1, which cannot be checked without DNA. Per the germline V gene, CDR1 is SGHAT and CDR2 is FQNNGV. The CDR3 runs 14 residues. CDR3 sequence: CASSRQGTGQPQHF.

The chain couples TRBV29-1 to TRBJ2-3. CDR3 length: 14 residues. Germline V gives CDR1 SQVTM, CDR2 ANQGSEA. CDR3 sequence: CSVAMVLLRDTQYF.

The chain has TRBV27 and TRBJ1-6. This CDR3 comprises 15 residues. The V gene's germline CDR1 is MNHEY and CDR2 SMNVEV (reference sequence). CDR3 amino acids: CASSLGVVVDSPLHF.

The chain has TRBV6-1 and TRBJ2-3; with no DNA, the TCRdb D assignment of TRBD2 cannot be verified. This CDR3 comprises 18 residues. The germline V gene has CDR1 MNHNS and CDR2 SASEGT. CDR3 region: CASSEGVAGGFRTDTQYF.

This rearrangement joins TRBV2 to TRBJ2-1; TCRdb outputs TRBD1, but without DNA this stays unchecked. The CDR3 covers 17 residues. Germline CDR1 is SNHLY and CDR2 is FYNNEI. CDR3 residues: CASSEAIGTGAYNEQFF.

The J gene is TRBJ1-4, the V gene TRBV7-6. The CDR3 contains 15 residues. The germline gives CDR1 SGHVS, CDR2 FNYEAQ. The CDR3 region is CASSLGQLSNEKLFF.

The rearrangement links TRBV9 to TRBJ1-2; TCRdb returns TRBD1, unconfirmable since there is no DNA. From germline, CDR1 is SGDLS and CDR2 YYNGEE. The CDR3 runs 14 residues. The CDR3 reads CASSAGDRPYGYTF.

The V and J genes are TRBV6-1 and TRBJ2-3; TCRdb picks TRBD2, but there is no DNA to check that call. The germline CDR1 and CDR2 sequences are MNHNS and SASEGT. This CDR3 contains 13 residues. CDR3 region: CASLTSFRDTQYF.

The chain couples TRBV3-1 to TRBJ2-1. CDR3 length: 16 residues. Per the germline V gene, CDR1 is LGHDT and CDR2 is YNNKEL (reference sequence). CDR3 amino acids: CASSQDPEAIHNEQFF.

The chain carries TRBV20-1 and TRBJ2-7; TCRdb picks TRBD1, but there is no DNA to check that call. The V gene's germline CDR1 is DFQATT and CDR2 SNEGSKA (reference sequence). This CDR3 is built from 13 residues. CDR3 region: CSASGTASYEQYF.

The CDR3 region is CASSRPGTSYNEQFF. V and J are TRBV12-3 or TRBV12-4 and TRBJ2-1; TCRdb lists TRBD2, though no DNA is available to test this call. The CDR3 has 15 amino acids.

The chain links TRBV7-2 to TRBJ2-2; the D gene TCRdb calls, TRBD1, cannot be checked with no DNA. The germline V gene has CDR1 SGHTA and CDR2 FQGNSA. The CDR3 is 17 amino acids. The CDR3 protein is CASSQSRTGGLTGELFF.

This sequence joins TRBV12-3 or TRBV12-4 and TRBJ1-4; with no DNA, the TCRdb D assignment of TRBD1 cannot be verified. The CDR3 spans 12 residues. The CDR3 loop is CANPSPAAVLFF.

The genes are TRBV12-3 or TRBV12-4 and TRBJ2-7; the D call of TRBD1 rests on TCRdb alone, since no DNA is present to check it. The CDR3 is 13 residues long. The chain's CDR3 is CASSSDISYEQYF.

V and J are TRBV7-8 and TRBJ2-7; TCRdb's D call of TRBD1 is untestable without DNA. The CDR3 loop spans 15 amino acids. Germline CDR1 is SGHVS and CDR2 is FQNEAQ. The CDR3 sequence: CASSLRDRLNYEQYF.

This chain connects TRBV5-1 to TRBJ1-5; the D call from TCRdb, TRBD1, cannot be confirmed without DNA. The germline CDR1 and CDR2 sequences are SGHRS and YFSETQ. This CDR3 comprises 15 residues. CDR3 loop: CASSLDGQGAQPQHF.

The chain links TRBV7-2 to TRBJ2-3; the TCRdb call, TRBD1, lacks DNA for checking. This CDR3 is 13 amino acids long. The germline V gene has CDR1 SGHTA and CDR2 FQGNSA. The CDR3 loop is CASSLDPLVTQYF.

The chain joins TRBV7-9 to TRBJ1-2. Looked up from germline, CDR1 is SEHNR and CDR2 is FQNEAQ (reference sequence). CDR3 length equals 15 residues. CDR3 region: CASSLYDSPIYGYTF.

V and J are TRBV15 and TRBJ1-5; TCRdb's D call, TRBD1, is unchecked because there is no DNA. The CDR3 contains 14 residues. CDR1 LNHNV and CDR2 YYDKDF come from the germline V gene (reference sequence). The CDR3: CATSTGTAVKPQHF.

The rearrangement links TRBV20-1 to TRBJ2-1. The CDR3 spans 14 residues. Germline V lookup: CDR1 DFQATT, CDR2 SNEGSKA (reference sequence). The CDR3 sequence is CSARDTSGYNEQFF.

This chain joins TRBV15 and TRBJ2-1. Germline V gene lookup returns CDR1 LNHNV and CDR2 YYDKDF (reference sequence). The CDR3 length is 12 residues. CDR3 region: CATRSSYNEQFF.

The V gene is TRBV11-1, the J gene TRBJ1-5; the TCRdb D gene call, TRBD1, has no DNA to confirm it. The V gene's germline CDR1 is SGHAT and CDR2 FQDESV (reference sequence). The CDR3 consists of 19 residues. The CDR3 protein is CASSLAAPGAQGRNQPQHF.

The chain joins TRBV29-1 to TRBJ1-1; TCRdb lists TRBD1, though no DNA is available to test this call. The CDR3 is 13 residues long. Germline V gene data show CDR1 as SQVTM and CDR2 as ANQGSEA. CDR3 protein: CSVEGQGYTEAFF. Using reference TRBV29-1 and TRBJ1-1 for the parts outside the CDR3, the full variable domain is SAVISQKPSRDICQRGTSLTIQCQVDSQVTMMFWYRQQPGQSLTLIATANQGSEATYESGFVIDKFPISRPNLTFSTLTVSNMSPEDSSIYLCSVEGQGYTEAFFGQGTRLTVV.

The rearrangement joins TRBV6-2 or TRBV6-3 to TRBJ2-5; TCRdb names TRBD1, which stays unverified in the absence of DNA. The germline CDR1 and CDR2 sequences are MNHEY and SVGEGT. The CDR3 covers 16 residues. CDR3 protein: CASSCTWLGAQETQYF.